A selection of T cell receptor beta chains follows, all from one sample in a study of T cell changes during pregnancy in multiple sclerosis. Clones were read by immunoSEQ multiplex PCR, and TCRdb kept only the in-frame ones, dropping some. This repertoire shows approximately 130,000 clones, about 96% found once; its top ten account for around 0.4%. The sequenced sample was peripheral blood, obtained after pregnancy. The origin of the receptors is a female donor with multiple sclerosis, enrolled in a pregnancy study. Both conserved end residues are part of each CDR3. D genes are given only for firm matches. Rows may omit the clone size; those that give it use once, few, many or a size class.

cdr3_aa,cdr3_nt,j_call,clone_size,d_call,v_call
CSAVGDQRGF,TGCAGTGCTGTAGGGGATCAGCGGGGCTTT,TRBJ1-1,few,.,TRBV20-1
CASSPREAGTDTQYF,TGCGCCAGCAGCCCCCGGGAAGCGGGAACAGATACGCAGTATTTT,TRBJ2-3,.,TRBD2,TRBV4-3
CASSTGGATDTQYF,TGTGCCAGCAGTACAGGGGGGGCCACAGATACGCAGTATTTT,TRBJ2-3,.,.,TRBV27
CASSFGSSGRKVYEQYF,TGTGCCAGCAGTTTTGGCTCGAGCGGGAGAAAAGTTTACGAGCAGTACTTC,TRBJ2-7,.,TRBD2,TRBV28
CASSLSYQPQHF,TGTGCCAGCAGTCTCTCTTATCAGCCCCAGCATTTT,TRBJ1-5,.,.,TRBV28
CASSFYVRGIETQYF,TGTGCCAGCAGTTTTTACGTTCGGGGAATAGAGACCCAGTACTTC,TRBJ2-5,.,.,TRBV27
CASNPAEQGGNEQFF,TGTGCCAGCAATCCCGCCGAACAGGGGGGGAATGAGCAGTTCTTC,TRBJ2-1,.,.,TRBV6-1
CASSPAGLGQETQYF,TGTGCTAGCAGCCCGGCGGGACTAGGGCAAGAGACCCAGTACTTC,TRBJ2-5,.,TRBD2,TRBV7-7
CASSLAGGTGTYEQYF,TGTGCCAGCAGCTTGGCCGGCGGGACAGGGACCTACGAGCAGTACTTC,TRBJ2-7,.,TRBD1,TRBV5-4
CASSIRTGSSYEQYF,TGCGCCAGCAGCATCCGGACAGGGAGCTCCTACGAGCAGTACTTC,TRBJ2-7,.,TRBD1,TRBV5-1
CASSLTRSYEQYF,TGTGCCAGCAGCCTAACTAGGTCCTACGAGCAGTACTTC,TRBJ2-7,.,.,TRBV7-6